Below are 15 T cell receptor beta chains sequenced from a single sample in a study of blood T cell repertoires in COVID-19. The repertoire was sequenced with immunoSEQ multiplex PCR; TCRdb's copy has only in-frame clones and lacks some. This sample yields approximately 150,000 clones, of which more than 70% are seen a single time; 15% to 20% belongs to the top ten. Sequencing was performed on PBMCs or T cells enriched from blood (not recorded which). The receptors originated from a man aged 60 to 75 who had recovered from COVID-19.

The CDR3 loop reads CASSPGDPRGEKLFF. The CDR3 coding sequence is TGTGCCAGCTCACCAGGAGACCCCCGGGGAGAAAAACTGTTTTTT. V and J are TRBV18 and TRBJ1-4; no clear D. CDR3 length: 15 residues. CDR1 and CDR2 from the germline V gene are KGHSH and LQKENI. The germline V and J ends were trimmed by 2 bases and 8 bases, with 15 bases remaining between them.

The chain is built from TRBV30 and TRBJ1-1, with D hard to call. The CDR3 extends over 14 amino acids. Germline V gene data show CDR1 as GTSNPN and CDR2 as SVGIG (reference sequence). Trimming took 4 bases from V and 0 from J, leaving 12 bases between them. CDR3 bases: TGTGCCTGGACCACGGGAGGTATGAACACTGAAGCTTTCTTT. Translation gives CAWTTGGMNTEAFF.

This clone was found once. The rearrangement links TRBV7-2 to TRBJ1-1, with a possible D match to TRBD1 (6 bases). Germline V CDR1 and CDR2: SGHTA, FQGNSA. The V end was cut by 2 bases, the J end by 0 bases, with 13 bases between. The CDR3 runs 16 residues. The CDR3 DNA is TGTGCCAGCAGCTTAAACGGACAGACGATGAACACTGAAGCTTTCTTT. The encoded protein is CASSLNGQTMNTEAFF.

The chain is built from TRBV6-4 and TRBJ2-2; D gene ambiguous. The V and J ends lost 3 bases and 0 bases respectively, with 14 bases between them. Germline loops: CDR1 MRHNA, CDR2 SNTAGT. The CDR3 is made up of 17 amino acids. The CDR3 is CASSEALLISNTGELFF. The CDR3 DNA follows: TGTGCCAGCAGTGAGGCACTACTGATTTCGAACACCGGGGAGCTGTTTTTT.

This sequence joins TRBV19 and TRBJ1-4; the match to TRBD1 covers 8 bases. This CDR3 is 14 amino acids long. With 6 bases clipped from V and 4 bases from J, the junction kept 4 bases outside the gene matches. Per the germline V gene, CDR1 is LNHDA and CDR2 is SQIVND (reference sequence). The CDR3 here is CASSDRGLNEKLFF. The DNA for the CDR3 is TGTGCCAGTAGCGACAGGGGACTTAATGAAAAACTGTTTTTT.

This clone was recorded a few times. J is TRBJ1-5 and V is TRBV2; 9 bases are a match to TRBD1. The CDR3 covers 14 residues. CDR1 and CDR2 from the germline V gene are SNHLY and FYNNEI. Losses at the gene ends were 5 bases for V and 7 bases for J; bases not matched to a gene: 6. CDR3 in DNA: TGTGCCAGCAGTTCCCGGGACAGGGTCCAGCCCCAGCATTTT. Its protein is CASSSRDRVQPQHF.

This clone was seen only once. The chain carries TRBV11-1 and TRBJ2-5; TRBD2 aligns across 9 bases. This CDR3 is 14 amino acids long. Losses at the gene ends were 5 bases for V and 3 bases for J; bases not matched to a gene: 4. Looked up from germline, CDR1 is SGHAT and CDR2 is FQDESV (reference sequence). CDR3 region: CASSTRTSEETQYF. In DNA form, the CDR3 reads TGTGCCAGCAGCACCCGGACTAGCGAAGAGACCCAGTACTTC.

The CDR3 region has the DNA TGTGCCAGCAGCCCCAACAGCGCGGGAGTGGACTACAATGAGCAGTTCTTC. Its translation: CASSPNSAGVDYNEQFF. The gene calls are TRBV7-3 and TRBJ2-1; TRBD2 matches at 7 bases. Trimming took 5 bases from V and 3 from J; bases not matched to a gene: 13. The CDR3 spans 17 residues. CDR1 is SGHTA and CDR2 is FQGTGA in the germline V gene.

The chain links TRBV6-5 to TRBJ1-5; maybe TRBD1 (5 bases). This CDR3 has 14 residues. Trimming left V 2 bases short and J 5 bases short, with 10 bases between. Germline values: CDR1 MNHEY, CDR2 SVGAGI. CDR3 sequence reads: CASSYRGPHQPQHF. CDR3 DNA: TGTGCCAGCAGTTACAGGGGCCCCCATCAGCCCCAGCATTTT.

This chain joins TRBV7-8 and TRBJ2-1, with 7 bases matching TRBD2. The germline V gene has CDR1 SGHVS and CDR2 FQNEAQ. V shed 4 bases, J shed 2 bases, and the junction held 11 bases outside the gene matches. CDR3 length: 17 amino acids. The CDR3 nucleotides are TGTGCCAGCAGCTACCTCTCGGGACTACCAACCTACAATGAGCAGTTCTTC. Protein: CASSYLSGLPTYNEQFF.

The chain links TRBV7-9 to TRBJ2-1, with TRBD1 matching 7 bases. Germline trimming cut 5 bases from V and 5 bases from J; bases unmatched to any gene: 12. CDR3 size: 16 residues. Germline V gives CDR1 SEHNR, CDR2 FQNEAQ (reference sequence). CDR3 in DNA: TGTGCCAGCAGCCCAGGATATACCCAGGGGGACAATGAGCAGTTCTTC. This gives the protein CASSPGYTQGDNEQFF.

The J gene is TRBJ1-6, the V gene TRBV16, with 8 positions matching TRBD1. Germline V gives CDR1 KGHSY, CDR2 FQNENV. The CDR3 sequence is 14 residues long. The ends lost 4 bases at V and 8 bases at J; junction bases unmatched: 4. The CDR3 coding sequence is TGTGCCAGCAGCCTGACAGGGGAGGATTCACCCCTCCACTTT. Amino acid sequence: CASSLTGEDSPLHF.

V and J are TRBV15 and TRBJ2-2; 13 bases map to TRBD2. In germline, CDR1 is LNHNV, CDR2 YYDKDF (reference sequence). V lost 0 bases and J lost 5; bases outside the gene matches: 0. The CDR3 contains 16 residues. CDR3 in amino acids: CATSRELAGGTGELFF. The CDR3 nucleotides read TGTGCCACCAGCAGAGAACTAGCGGGGGGGACCGGGGAGCTGTTTTTT.

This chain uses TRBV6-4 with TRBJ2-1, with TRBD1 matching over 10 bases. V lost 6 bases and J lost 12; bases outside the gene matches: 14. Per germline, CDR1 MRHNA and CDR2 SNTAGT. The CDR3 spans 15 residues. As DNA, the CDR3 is TGTGCCAGCAGGAGAACCGGGACAGGGGACAGCGGGCAGTTCTTC. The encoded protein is CASRRTGTGDSGQFF.

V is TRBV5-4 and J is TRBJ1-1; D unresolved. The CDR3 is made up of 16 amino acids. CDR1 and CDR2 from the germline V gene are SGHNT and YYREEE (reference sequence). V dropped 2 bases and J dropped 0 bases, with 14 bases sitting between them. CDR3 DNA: TGTGCCAGCAGCTTACCGGGAGTAAAAATGAACACTGAAGCTTTCTTT. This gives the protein CASSLPGVKMNTEAFF.